This T cell receptor (beta chain) was retrieved from a study of OX40 agonist ivuxolimab in advanced cancers. Study-level information: The dose of intravenous ivuxolimab that patients received every 2 weeks ranged from 0.01 to 10 mg/kg.

The table came from immunoSEQ multiplex PCR; TCRdb's copy has only in-frame clones and leaves some out. Seen here are some 100,000 clones, around nine tenths observed once, and the top ten hold about 0.81%. The source material was CD4+ or CD8+ T cells sorted from blood, sampled in a trial of the OX40 agonist ivuxolimab. The receptor was isolated from an adult with an advanced solid tumor such as melanoma, head and neck, liver or kidney cancer.

The CDR3 DNA follows: TGTGCCAGAAGCTTGGGCCAGTGCTCCTACGAGCAGTACTTC. Protein sequence: CARSLGQCSYEQYF. The V call is TRBV5-3, the J call TRBJ2-7; D is uncertain. TRBV5-3 is an ORF, with its function uncertain. CDR3 length: 14 amino acids. Trimming removed 0 bases at V and 0 bases at J, with 7 bases between.